This T cell receptor beta chain was documented in a study of OX40 agonist ivuxolimab in advanced cancers. The overall study: All patients had ivuxolimab intravenously every 2 weeks at 0.01 to 10 mg/kg.

Repertoires were generated with immunoSEQ multiplex PCR, while TCRdb's copy carries only in-frame clones and drops some. The data show about 80,000 clones, around nine tenths seen once. Between the trimmed V and J ends, which lost 4 bases and 4 bases, there was a span of 24 bases. The germline CDR1 and CDR2 sequences are SGHVS and FQNEAQ. The CDR3 totals 18 residues. Broader study findings: The expanded peripheral T cells' antigen specificity was not determined. Clonal expansion from baseline to week 6 occurred in both CD4+ and CD8+ T cells. On average, CD8+ T cells showed a greater number of expanded clones than CD4+.

Concerning this clone: Its antigen is unknown.

The genes are TRBV7-8 and TRBJ2-3, with D perhaps TRBD1 or TRBD2 (5 bases each). The origin of this receptor is an adult with an advanced solid tumor such as melanoma, head and neck, liver or kidney cancer. This sample comprised CD4+ or CD8+ T cells sorted from blood, obtained in a trial of the OX40 agonist ivuxolimab. DNA of the CDR3: TGTGCCAGCAGCTCTGGGGGTCTCATGCAGGTATCCCCAGATACGCAGTATTTT. Translating it yields CASSSGGLMQVSPDTQYF.